What follows are 16 T cell receptor beta chains derived from one specimen sequenced in a study of T cell responses to AZD1222 COVID-19 vaccine (dated by TCRdb to the early 2020s). Library preparation employed the immunoSEQ multiplex PCR assay. The table comes from immuneACCESS by way of TCRdb, which keeps in-frame sequences with V and J called. Part of the clones is missing from these tables; in studies checked, under half for an unresolved V gene and the rest for unknown reasons. The sample has some 150,000 clones on record, about nine tenths of them singletons. The top ten constitute 3.4% of the sample. The sample's time point, from its label and the paper: baseline before first vaccination. Sequencing used peripheral blood, obtained on day 0 of AZD1222 vaccination. Receptor source: an adult in good health.

The genes are TRBV7-2 and TRBJ1-4, with D perhaps TRBD1 (5 bases). CDR1 is SGHTA, CDR2 FQGNSA, per germline. The V end lost 1 base, the J end lost 5 bases, and 8 bases lay between the germline ends. The CDR3 covers 14 residues. CDR3 residues: CASSLGGGNEKLFF. CDR3 coding DNA: TGTGCCAGCAGCTTAGGGGGGGGAAATGAAAAACTGTTTTTT.

The chain uses TRBV19 and TRBJ2-2; the D gene is possibly TRBD1 (5 bases). The CDR3 spans 17 residues. The germline V and J ends were trimmed by 5 bases and 6 bases, with 22 bases remaining between them. Germline CDR1 and CDR2: LNHDA and SQIVND (reference sequence). In DNA, the CDR3 is TGTGCCAGTAGTGAAGGCCCGGGTCCAGGGAAGTCCGGGGAGCTGTTTTTT. This encodes CASSEGPGPGKSGELFF.

The chain uses TRBV27 and TRBJ2-1, with a tentative D call TRBD2 (6 bases). The CDR3 is made up of 19 amino acids. Germline lookup yields CDR1 MNHEY and CDR2 SMNVEV (reference sequence). Trimming left V 3 bases short and J 4 bases short, with 25 bases between. The CDR3 DNA is TGTGCCAGCAGTTTCCTATCAGGGACTCGGAGGGGTCTATACAATGAGCAGTTCTTC. As protein: CASSFLSGTRRGLYNEQFF.

J is TRBJ2-1 and V is TRBV5-1; TRBD2 matches 11 bases. The CDR3 sequence is 17 residues long. V lost 2 bases, J lost 6 bases, and 10 bases stayed unmatched. CDR1 and CDR2 (germline): SGHRS, YFSETQ. CDR3 sequence reads: CASSFGSGLAEFNEQFF. In DNA form, the CDR3 reads TGCGCCAGCAGCTTCGGGTCGGGACTAGCGGAATTCAATGAGCAGTTCTTC.

This sequence joins TRBV20-1 and TRBJ2-7; 7 bases map to TRBD2. Germline V lookup: CDR1 DFQATT, CDR2 SNEGSKA (reference sequence). V dropped 3 bases and J dropped 5; count of bases not matched to a gene: 7. This CDR3 is 13 amino acids long. This CDR3 is CSASLGRKDEQYF. The CDR3 DNA follows: TGCAGTGCTAGTCTCGGGAGGAAGGACGAGCAGTACTTC.

J is TRBJ2-5 and V is TRBV18, with D possibly TRBD1 on 5 matching bases. Germline V lookup: CDR1 KGHSH, CDR2 LQKENI. V was cut by 4 bases and J by 2 bases, with 11 bases left in between. This CDR3 comprises 14 residues. As DNA, the CDR3 is TGTGCCAGCTCACTAAGACAGACGCAAGAGACCCAGTACTTC. It is translated as CASSLRQTQETQYF. The variable domain in full, completed from reference TRBV18 and TRBJ2-5, reads NAGVMQNPRHLVRRRGQEARLRCSPMKGHSHVYWYRQLPEEGLKFMVYLQKENIIDESGMPKERFSAEFPKEGPSILRIQQVVRGDSAAYFCASSLRQTQETQYFGPGTRLLVL.

This CDR3 reads CASSRQGNSGNTIYF. The CDR3 coding sequence is TGTGCCAGCAGCCGACAGGGCAACTCTGGAAACACCATATATTTT. The gene calls are TRBV3-1 (or the pseudogene TRBV3-2) and TRBJ1-3; the match to TRBD1 covers 7 bases. This CDR3 contains 15 residues. CDR1 and CDR2 (germline): LGHDT, YNNKEL (reference sequence). J gave up 0 bases and V 4 bases, and 3 bases lay outside the gene matches.

The chain links TRBV10-3 to TRBJ1-1; 10 nucleotides match TRBD1. Germline V lookup: CDR1 ENHRY, CDR2 SYGVKD. The ends lost 8 bases at V and 4 bases at J; junction bases unmatched: 10. CDR3 size: 15 residues. As DNA, the CDR3 is TGTGCCATCGGAGGGACAGGGGAAGGGGTCACTGAAGCTTTCTTT. Protein sequence: CAIGGTGEGVTEAFF.

This chain uses TRBV5-6 with TRBJ2-2; the match to TRBD1 covers 8 bases. V shed 4 bases and J 7 bases; nucleotides not matched to a gene: 6. Germline CDR1 SGHDT, CDR2 YYEEEE. The CDR3 runs to 14 residues. The CDR3 nucleotides read TGTGCCAGCAGCACCCGGACAGGGTTCGGGGAGCTGTTTTTT. Translating gives CASSTRTGFGELFF.

V is TRBV6-4 and J is TRBJ1-4; perhaps TRBD1 as D (5 bases). The CDR3 extends over 16 amino acids. Germline CDR1 and CDR2: MRHNA and SNTAGT. V was trimmed by 8 bases and J by 4 bases, leaving 20 bases between them. CDR3 amino acids: CASRGTGVGGNEKLFF. In DNA form, the CDR3 reads TGTGCCAGCCGAGGAACCGGGGTTGGGGGTAATGAAAAACTGTTTTTT.

This chain connects TRBV5-1 to TRBJ2-7; 9 bases fit TRBD2. V was pared by 3 bases and J by 0 bases, with 7 bases of the junction left unmatched. The CDR3 sequence is 16 residues long. In germline, CDR1 is SGHRS, CDR2 YFSETQ. The CDR3 sequence is CASSWGLAGVSYEQYF. In DNA, the CDR3 is TGCGCCAGCAGCTGGGGGTTAGCGGGGGTCTCCTACGAGCAGTACTTC. The variable domain in full, completed from reference TRBV5-1 and TRBJ2-7, reads KAGVTQTPRYLIKTRGQQVTLSCSPISGHRSVSWYQQTPGQGLQFLFEYFSETQRNKGNFPGRFSGRQFSNSRSEMNVSTLELGDSALYLCASSWGLAGVSYEQYFGPGTRLTVT.

This clone has just one count. The CDR3 sequence: CASSLPRGENSPLHF. CDR3 sequence (DNA): TGTGCCAGCAGCTTGCCCAGGGGGGAGAATTCACCCCTCCACTTT. This sequence joins TRBV5-4 and TRBJ1-6, with 7 bases that match TRBD1. This CDR3 comprises 15 residues. Per germline, CDR1 SGHNT and CDR2 YYREEE (reference sequence). Trimming cost V 1 base and J 7 bases; bases outside gene matches: 5.

The chain is built from TRBV12-3 or TRBV12-4 and TRBJ1-1, with no clear D. V gave up 3 bases and J gave up 12 bases, with 11 bases separating them. CDR3 length equals 11 residues. This CDR3 is CASSLRVGTFF. The DNA for the CDR3 is TGTGCCAGCAGTTTGAGGGTCGGGACTTTCTTT.

This clone counts as medium-sized. The chain recombines TRBV19 with TRBJ2-1; perhaps D is TRBD1 or TRBD2 (7 bases each). This CDR3 has 17 residues. V shed 5 bases and J shed 1 base, with 18 bases lying between them. The germline V gene encodes CDR1 LNHDA and CDR2 SQIVND (reference sequence). This chain's CDR3 is CASSSWSGTVSYNEQFF. The CDR3 DNA reads as TGTGCCAGTAGTTCCTGGAGCGGGACAGTATCCTACAATGAGCAGTTCTTC.

The rearrangement joins TRBV6-5 to TRBJ2-1, with 10 bases identical to TRBD1. The germline V gene encodes CDR1 MNHEY and CDR2 SVGAGI. The V segment lost 0 bases and the J segment 2 bases; nucleotides outside the gene matches: 1. The CDR3 has 16 amino acids. The CDR3, as DNA: TGTGCCAGCAGTTACTCCGGGACAGGGGCCTACAATGAGCAGTTCTTC. Its translation: CASSYSGTGAYNEQFF.

The rearrangement uses TRBV5-4 and TRBJ2-3, with 7 bases matching TRBD1. Germline CDR1 SGHNT, CDR2 YYREEE (reference sequence). The CDR3 is 16 residues long. V shed 4 bases, J shed 1 base, and the junction held 9 bases outside the gene matches. DNA for the CDR3: TGTGCCAGCAGCGCCGAGGGGGCTTACGGCACAGATACGCAGTATTTT. It codes for CASSAEGAYGTDTQYF.